The clone carrying this T cell receptor (beta chain) has just a few counts. As yet, its antigen is unknown. In a library made to pick up alpha chains, this beta chain is a stray read with a size that means little. This record comes from a study of spatial heterogeneity in lung cancer. TCRdb fed the 5' RACE reads into MiXCR, producing one record per CDR3 protein. The sample lists about 12,000 distinct CDR3 sequences, 3.5% to 4.5% seen once, with under 55% in the top ten. Points from the study as a whole: Blood contained ubiquitous expanded tumor TCRs more at resection than at follow-up.

V was cut by 4 bases and J by 2 bases, with 18 bases left in between. CDR1 and CDR2 (germline): LGHDT, YNNKEL (reference sequence). This CDR3 has 16 residues. Noted time point: sample taken at primary tumor resection. Unsorted samples of tumor, nontumor lung or frozen PBMC had their whole RNA sequenced. Patients with untreated early-stage non-small cell lung cancer, numbering some 72, were the donors. This receptor was identified in a male donor with early-stage non-small cell lung cancer. The chain carries TRBV3-1 and TRBJ2-7, with a tentative D call TRBD2 (7 bases). The source material was PBMCs, sampled at surgery. The CDR3 DNA follows: TGTGCCAGCAGCCGAAAAGGGGGGGGAGTAGCCTACGAGCAGTACTTC. Translating it yields CASSRKGGGVAYEQYF.